Listed below are T cell receptor beta chains from one sample, sequenced in a study of T cells after yellow fever vaccination. TCRdb analysed the 5' RACE reads with MiXCR anew, one entry per CDR3 protein. The sample has about 360,000 distinct CDR3 sequences, 6.2% seen once. This material consisted of PBMCs, taken 5 days after the yellow fever booster vaccination. The receptors come from a young man who received the YFV17D yellow fever vaccine. Both conserved end residues are part of each CDR3. The order of the fields is CDR3 protein, CDR3 DNA, D gene, clone size, V gene, J gene. D genes are given only for firm matches. The size of a clone is reported for some rows only, either as once, few or many, or as a class for expanded clones.

CASSQDLASPLHF	TGTGCCAGCAGCCAAGATCTGGCATCACCCCTCCACTTT	.	few	TRBV3-1	TRBJ1-6
CASSLEPLATQYF	TGCGCCAGCAGCTTGGAACCCCTAGCGACCCAGTACTTC	.	.	TRBV5-1	TRBJ2-5
CASSSRGLAGGTGELFF	TGTGCCAGCAGCTCCCGAGGACTAGCGGGAGGTACCGGGGAGCTGTTTTTT	TRBD2	few	TRBV5-6	TRBJ2-2
CASSYGTNLGNEQFF	TGTGCCAGCAGTTACGGGACAAACTTGGGCAATGAGCAGTTCTTC	.	.	TRBV3-1	TRBJ2-1
CASSPGQGGSGANVLTF	TGTGCCAGCAGCCCGGGACAGGGGGGATCTGGGGCCAACGTCCTGACTTTC	TRBD1	.	TRBV5-5	TRBJ2-6
CASSRQGAYEQYF	TGTGCCAGCAGTCGACAGGGGGCCTACGAGCAGTACTTC	TRBD1	many	TRBV7-2	TRBJ2-7
CSVAGLSGSGANVLTF	TGCAGCGTTGCAGGGCTCAGCGGCTCTGGGGCCAACGTCCTGACTTTC	.	.	TRBV29-1	TRBJ2-6
CASSLVYVGQSANYGYTF	TGTGCCAGCAGCTTAGTTTATGTTGGACAGAGCGCTAACTATGGCTACACCTTC	.	.	TRBV11-1	TRBJ1-2
CASSLSGSGNTIYF	TGTGCCAGCAGTTTATCAGGGTCTGGAAACACCATATATTTT	.	many	TRBV12-3/TRBV12-4	TRBJ1-3
CASSYSETQYF	TGTGCCAGCAGTTACTCGGAGACCCAGTACTTC	.	many	TRBV6-2/TRBV6-3	TRBJ2-5
CASSFTTGGTGELFF	TGCGCCAGCAGCTTCACAACAGGGGGCACCGGGGAGCTGTTTTTT	TRBD1	few	TRBV5-1	TRBJ2-2
CASSRETGGWNEQFF	TGTGCCAGCTCACGGGAGACAGGGGGATGGAATGAGCAGTTCTTC	TRBD1	few	TRBV18	TRBJ2-1
CATRTTGGDNSPLHF	TGCGCCACCCGAACAACCGGTGGGGATAATTCACCCCTCCACTTT	.	.	TRBV5-1	TRBJ1-6
CSASTSGSVSYNEQFF	TGCAGTGCTAGTACTAGCGGGAGTGTCTCCTACAATGAGCAGTTCTTC	TRBD2	.	TRBV20-1	TRBJ2-1
CTSSHRTAGSSYNEQFF	TGCACCAGCAGCCACCGGACAGCAGGGAGCTCCTACAATGAGCAGTTCTTC	.	few	TRBV1	TRBJ2-1
CASSTPTAPNTGELFF	TGTGCCAGTAGTACCCCGACAGCTCCGAACACCGGGGAGCTGTTTTTT	.	.	TRBV19	TRBJ2-2
CASSLLGGEREQYF	TGTGCCAGCAGTTTATTGGGGGGGGAACGAGAGCAGTACTTC	TRBD2	many	TRBV12-3/TRBV12-4	TRBJ2-7
CSVEEAQGYEQYF	TGCAGCGTTGAAGAGGCACAGGGATACGAGCAGTACTTC	.	few	TRBV29-1	TRBJ2-7
CASSLSGEGTYEQYF	TGTGCCAGCAGTTTATCGGGGGAGGGGACGTACGAGCAGTACTTC	TRBD2	.	TRBV27	TRBJ2-7
CASSRREDTQYF	TGTGCCAGCAGCAGGCGAGAGGATACGCAGTATTTT	.	many	TRBV9	TRBJ2-3
CASSLAGGLYEQYF	TGTGCCAGCAGTTTAGCGGGAGGTCTCTACGAGCAGTACTTC	TRBD2	.	TRBV5-5	TRBJ2-7
CASSSAAGELFF	TGCGCCAGCAGCTCCGCGGCCGGGGAGCTGTTTTTT	.	few	TRBV5-1	TRBJ2-2
CASSRTGVNIQYF	TGTGCCAGCAGTCGGACAGGGGTGAACATTCAGTACTTC	TRBD1	.	TRBV12-3/TRBV12-4	TRBJ2-4
CASSRNRADNSPLHF	TGTGCCAGCAGCCGGAACAGGGCAGATAATTCACCCCTCCACTTT	.	few	TRBV16	TRBJ1-6
CASSLGPDSSYNEQFF	TGCGCCAGCAGCTTGGGGCCGGACAGCTCCTACAATGAGCAGTTCTTC	.	many	TRBV5-1	TRBJ2-1
CASISGQGYTGELFF	TGTGCCAGCATCTCGGGACAGGGGTACACCGGGGAGCTGTTTTTT	TRBD1	many	TRBV28	TRBJ2-2
CASSLGAEVETQYF	TGTGCCAGCAGTTTGGGGGCTGAGGTGGAGACCCAGTACTTC	.	many	TRBV12-3/TRBV12-4	TRBJ2-5
CASSNTVGQNTEAYF	TGTGCCAGCAGCAATACAGTGGGACAGAACACTGAAGCTTACTTT	TRBD1	.	TRBV5-5	TRBJ1-1
CASSLGGEFDIQYF	TGTGCCAGCAGCTTAGGAGGGGAATTCGACATTCAGTACTTC	.	many	TRBV13	TRBJ2-4
CASSYYRTPRVGNIQYF	TGTGCCAGCAGCTACTACCGGACCCCCCGGGTGGGAAACATTCAGTACTTC	.	few	TRBV5-6	TRBJ2-4
CASRPRDRGADTQYF	TGTGCCAGCAGACCCCGGGACAGGGGCGCAGATACGCAGTATTTT	TRBD1	few	TRBV27	TRBJ2-3
CASSPLRNEQFF	TGTGCCAGCTCACCACTTCGGAATGAGCAGTTCTTC	.	few	TRBV18	TRBJ2-1
CASSKSPGTIIQNPPFTGEQYF	TGTGCCAGCAGCAAATCCCCCGGGACAATCATCCAAAACCCTCCCTTTACTGGAGAGCAGTACTTC	.	.	TRBV21-1	TRBJ2-7
CSADDVGLAFF	TGCAGTGCCGACGACGTGGGATTGGCTTTCTTT	.	many	TRBV20-1	TRBJ1-1
CAIEGLSYYNEQFF	TGTGCCATCGAGGGACTGAGCTACTACAATGAGCAGTTCTTC	.	.	TRBV28	TRBJ2-1
CSASGPVTNTEAFF	TGCAGTGCTAGCGGACCGGTGACGAACACTGAAGCTTTCTTT	.	.	TRBV20-1	TRBJ1-1
CASTSGGRGDTQYF	TGTGCCAGCACCTCAGGCGGGAGGGGTGATACGCAGTATTTT	TRBD2	many	TRBV6-1	TRBJ2-3
CASSKPGQGTHEQYF	TGTGCCAGCAGTAAACCGGGACAGGGGACGCACGAGCAGTACTTC	TRBD1	few	TRBV6-1	TRBJ2-7
CASSLEVVTYEQYF	TGTGCCAGCAGCTTAGAAGTGGTTACCTACGAGCAGTACTTC	.	many	TRBV7-2	TRBJ2-7
CSARGVARSSYEQYF	TGCAGTGCTAGGGGGGTCGCGAGGAGCTCCTACGAGCAGTACTTC	.	.	TRBV20-1	TRBJ2-7
CASSLVSSGDNEQFF	TGTGCCAGCAGCTTGGTATCTAGCGGGGACAATGAGCAGTTCTTC	TRBD2	.	TRBV5-6	TRBJ2-1
CATRSRAQETQYF	TGTGCCACCCGTTCGAGGGCCCAAGAGACCCAGTACTTC	.	few	TRBV28	TRBJ2-5
CSADLDGYTF	TGCAGCGCAGACCTAGATGGCTACACCTTC	.	.	TRBV29-1	TRBJ1-2
CASSEAAHRRNEQFF	TGTGCCAGCAGTGAAGCGGCTCACCGTAGGAATGAGCAGTTCTTC	.	.	TRBV2	TRBJ2-1
CASTRSPTDTQYF	TGCGCCAGCACCAGGTCACCCACAGATACGCAGTATTTT	.	.	TRBV10-1	TRBJ2-3
CASSFDPQRTDFTDTQYF	TGCGCCAGCAGCTTCGACCCCCAGCGGACCGATTTCACAGATACGCAGTATTTT	.	.	TRBV5-1	TRBJ2-3